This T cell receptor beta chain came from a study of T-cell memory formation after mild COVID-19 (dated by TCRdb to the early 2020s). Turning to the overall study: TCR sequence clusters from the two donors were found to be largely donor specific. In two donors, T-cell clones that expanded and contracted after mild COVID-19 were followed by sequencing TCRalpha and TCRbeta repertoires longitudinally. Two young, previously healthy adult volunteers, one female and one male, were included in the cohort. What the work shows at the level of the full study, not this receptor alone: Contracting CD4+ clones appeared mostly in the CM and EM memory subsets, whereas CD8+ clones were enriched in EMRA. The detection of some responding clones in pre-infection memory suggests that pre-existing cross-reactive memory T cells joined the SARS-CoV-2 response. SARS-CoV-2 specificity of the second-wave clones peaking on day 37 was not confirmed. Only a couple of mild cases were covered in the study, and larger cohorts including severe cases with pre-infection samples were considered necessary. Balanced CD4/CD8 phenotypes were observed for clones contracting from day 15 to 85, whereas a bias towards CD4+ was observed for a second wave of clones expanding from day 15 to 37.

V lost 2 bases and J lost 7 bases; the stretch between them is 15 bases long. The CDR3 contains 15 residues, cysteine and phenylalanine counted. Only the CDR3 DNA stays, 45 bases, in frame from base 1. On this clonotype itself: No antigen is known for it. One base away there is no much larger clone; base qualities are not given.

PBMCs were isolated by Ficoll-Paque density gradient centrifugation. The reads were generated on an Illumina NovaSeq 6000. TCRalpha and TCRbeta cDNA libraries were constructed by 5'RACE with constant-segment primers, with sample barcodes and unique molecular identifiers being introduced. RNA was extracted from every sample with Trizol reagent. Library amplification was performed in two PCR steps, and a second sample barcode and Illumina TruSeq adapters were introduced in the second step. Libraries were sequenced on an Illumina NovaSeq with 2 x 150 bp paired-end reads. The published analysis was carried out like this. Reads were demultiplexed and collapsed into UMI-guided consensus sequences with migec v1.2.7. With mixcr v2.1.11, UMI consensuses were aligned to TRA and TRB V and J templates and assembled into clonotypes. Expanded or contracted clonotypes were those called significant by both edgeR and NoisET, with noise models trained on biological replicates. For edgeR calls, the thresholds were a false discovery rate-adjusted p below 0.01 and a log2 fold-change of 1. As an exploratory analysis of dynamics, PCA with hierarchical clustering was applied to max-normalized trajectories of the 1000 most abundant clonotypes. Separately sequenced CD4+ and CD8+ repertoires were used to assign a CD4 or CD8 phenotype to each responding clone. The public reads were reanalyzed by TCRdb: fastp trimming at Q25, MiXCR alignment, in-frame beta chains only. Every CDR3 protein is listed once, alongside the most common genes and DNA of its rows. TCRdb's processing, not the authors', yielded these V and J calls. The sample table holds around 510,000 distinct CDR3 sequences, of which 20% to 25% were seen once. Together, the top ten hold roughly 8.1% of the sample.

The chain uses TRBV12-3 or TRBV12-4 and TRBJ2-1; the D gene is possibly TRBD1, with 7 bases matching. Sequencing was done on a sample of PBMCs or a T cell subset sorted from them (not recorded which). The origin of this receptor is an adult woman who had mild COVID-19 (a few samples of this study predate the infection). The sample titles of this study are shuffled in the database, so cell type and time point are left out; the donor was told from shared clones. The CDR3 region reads CASSLRRGRWNEQFF. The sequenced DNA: TGTGCCAGCAGTTTACGGAGGGGGCGATGGAATGAGCAGTTCTTC.